This is a list of T cell receptor beta chains from one sample in a study of regulatory T cells in long-lasting Graves disease. MiXCR was run by TCRdb on the multiplex PCR reads, yielding one entry per CDR3 protein. The table lists roughly 500,000 distinct CDR3 sequences, roughly 12% of them singletons. A further study also used this sample, focusing on T cells in Graves' hyperthyroidism and ophthalmopathy.

This specimen was peripheral blood mononuclear cells (PBMCs), taken at new diagnosis, from a patient treated with antithyroid drugs. These receptors all come from a man aged 25 to 45 with Graves disease. The CDR3 runs from the conserved cysteine through the conserved F or W. The D gene is left open where the match is weak. For some rows the clone size is stated as once, few or many, or as a class when expanded; others skip it.

many | TRBJ2-5 | TRBD2 | TRBV5-4 | TGTGCCAGCAGCTTGGTACTAGCGGGAGGGCCAGAAGAGACCCAGTACTTC | CASSLVLAGGPEETQYF
few | TRBJ2-7 | TRBD1 | TRBV30 | TGTGCCTGGAGTGACAGGGGCCTGGCCCAAAGCTCCTACGAGCAGTACTTC | CAWSDRGLAQSSYEQYF
NA | TRBJ2-7 | TRBD2 | TRBV5-1 | TGCGCCAGCAGCTTAACAATCACGGGACTAGCGGGGGCCTACGAGCAGTACTTC | CASSLTITGLAGAYEQYF
NA | TRBJ2-3 | TRBD2 | TRBV27 | TGTGCCAGCAGTTTGCTAGCGGGAGCAAGAGATACGCAGTATTTT | CASSLLAGARDTQYF
many | TRBJ2-1 | NA | TRBV5-1 | TGCGCCAGCAGCTTGGTTCAGGGCCCGAGCTCCTACAATGAGCAGTTCTTC | CASSLVQGPSSYNEQFF
many | TRBJ2-1 | NA | TRBV6-2/TRBV6-3 | TGTGCCAGCACCGACCCTAGGAGTGAGCAGTTCTTC | CASTDPRSEQFF
many | TRBJ2-7 | NA | TRBV3-1 | TGTGCCAGCAGCCCCCTGATTGGCTCCTACGAGCAGTACTTC | CASSPLIGSYEQYF
many | TRBJ1-1 | NA | TRBV7-6 | TGTGCCAGCAGCCCGCATGGGGGGGACCCTGAAGCTTTCTTT | CASSPHGGDPEAFF
NA | TRBJ1-6 | TRBD1 | TRBV15 | TGTGCCACCAGCCTTAGGGGGCTCGGTTCACCCCTCCACTTT | CATSLRGLGSPLHF
few | TRBJ2-2 | TRBD1 | TRBV12-3/TRBV12-4 | TGTGCCAGCAGTCCCACCCCGGGACAGCTCACCGGGGAGCTGTTTTTT | CASSPTPGQLTGELFF
NA | TRBJ1-2 | TRBD1 | TRBV6-1 | TGTGCCAGCAGCGAAATCGGTCCCCCACAGGGGGCGATGGACTATGGCTACACCTTC | CASSEIGPPQGAMDYGYTF
few | TRBJ2-4 | NA | TRBV11-3 | TGTGCCAGCAGCTTGCCTCCAGGGGACCCCAAAAACATTCAGTACTTC | CASSLPPGDPKNIQYF
many | TRBJ2-7 | NA | TRBV28 | TGTGCCAGCGATATTGGGCCAGGCAGCGGGCTCTCCTACGAGCAGTACTTC | CASDIGPGSGLSYEQYF
few | TRBJ2-1 | NA | TRBV10-3 | TGTGCCATCAGTGAGTCCCCCGGAGCCTACAATGAGCAGTTCTTC | CAISESPGAYNEQFF
NA | TRBJ2-7 | TRBD2 | TRBV3-1 | TGTGCCAGCAGCCCCCTGACTAGCGGACCTAACGAGCAGTACTTC | CASSPLTSGPNEQYF
many | TRBJ1-1 | NA | TRBV15 | TGTGCCACCAGCAGAGAGGGGTTCGACACTGAAGCTTTCTTT | CATSREGFDTEAFF
NA | TRBJ1-1 | NA | TRBV20-1 | TGCAGTGCTAGAGTGGGGATCGAAGCTTTCTTT | CSARVGIEAFF
few | TRBJ2-3 | TRBD2 | TRBV3-1 | TGTGCCAGCAGCCGTGGACTAGCGGCAGATACGCAGTATTTT | CASSRGLAADTQYF
many | TRBJ2-7 | NA | TRBV6-9 | TGCGCCAGCAGTGACCCAGGGCACTCCTACGAGCAGTACTTC | CASSDPGHSYEQYF
few | TRBJ2-1 | NA | TRBV7-9 | TGTGCCAGCAGCTTAGTGGGGGGCATGGGCGATGAGCAGTTCTTC | CASSLVGGMGDEQFF
few | TRBJ2-1 | NA | TRBV24-1 | TGTGCCACCAGTGATCCAGGAGGACCCCACAATGAGCAGTTCTTC | CATSDPGGPHNEQFF
many | TRBJ1-4 | NA | TRBV18 | TGTGCCAGCAGTCCAGGGACTAATGAAAAACTGTTTTTT | CASSPGTNEKLFF
many | TRBJ2-7 | TRBD1 | TRBV12-3/TRBV12-4 | TGTGCCAGCAGTTCCGGCCTGACAGGGGGTTACGAGCAGTACTTC | CASSSGLTGGYEQYF
NA | TRBJ1-2 | NA | TRBV5-1 | TGCGCCAGCAGCTTTCACACTGAAGCTAACTATGGCTACACCTTC | CASSFHTEANYGYTF
NA | TRBJ2-7 | TRBD2 | TRBV28 | TGTGCCAGCAGTTCAGGACTAGCGGCGGGAGCTAACGAGCAGTACTTC | CASSSGLAAGANEQYF
NA | TRBJ2-1 | NA | TRBV2 | TGTGCCAGCAGGCCCGGGACACTGATTTACAATGAGCAGTTCTTC | CASRPGTLIYNEQFF
many | TRBJ2-2 | NA | TRBV6-1 | TGTGCCAGCAGTGAACAATTTTCCGGGGAGCTGTTTTTT | CASSEQFSGELFF
many | TRBJ1-1 | NA | TRBV27 | TGTGCCAGCAGTTTAAAGGGCACGAACACTGAAGCTTTCTTT | CASSLKGTNTEAFF
NA | TRBJ2-2 | TRBD2 | TRBV11-2 | TGTGCCAGCAGCCCAGCTAGCGGGAGTGCCGGGGAGCTGTTTTTT | CASSPASGSAGELFF
many | TRBJ1-6 | NA | TRBV10-3 | TGTGCCATCAATCCAGAAGAGAATTCACCCCTCCACTTT | CAINPEENSPLHF
many | TRBJ2-3 | NA | TRBV29-1 | TGCAGCGTTGAATCTCCGGGAGACGATACGCAGTATTTT | CSVESPGDDTQYF
NA | TRBJ2-7 | NA | TRBV4-2 | TGTGCCAGCAGCCAAGATTGGTCGGCACCGTACGAGCAGTACTTC | CASSQDWSAPYEQYF
few | TRBJ2-7 | NA | TRBV7-6 | TGTGCCAGCAGCTTAGGTGAGCAGATCTCCTACGAGCAGTACTTC | CASSLGEQISYEQYF
many | TRBJ2-1 | NA | TRBV18 | TGTGCCAGCTCACCAGCTAGCGGAGGGGGCCAAAGGGAGCAGTTCTTC | CASSPASGGGQREQFF
few | TRBJ2-5 | TRBD2 | TRBV20-1 | TGCAGTGCCCCAAAGGGGGGACTAGCCCAAGAGACCCAGTACTTC | CSAPKGGLAQETQYF
few | TRBJ1-6 | NA | TRBV25-1 | TGTGCCAGCAGTGATGTAACTCGGCAGTCCCTCCACTTT | CASSDVTRQSLHF
NA | TRBJ2-3 | TRBD2 | TRBV20-1 | TGCAGTGCTCCGGGACTAGCGGGAGTAGGTGCAGATACGCAGTATTTT | CSAPGLAGVGADTQYF
many | TRBJ1-1 | NA | TRBV6-1 | TGTGCCAGCAGTGGAGGTAGCACTGAAGCTTTCTTT | CASSGGSTEAFF
few | TRBJ1-3 | NA | TRBV5-1 | TGCGCCAGCAGCTTGGAGGCCGCCGGAAACACCATATATTTT | CASSLEAAGNTIYF
NA | TRBJ2-5 | NA | TRBV9 | TGTGCCAGCAGCGTAGGGACTCAACAAGAGACCCAGTACTTC | CASSVGTQQETQYF
many | TRBJ1-5 | NA | TRBV2 | TGTGCCAGCACCCAAGAGGGGGTTGGGCAGCCCCAGCATTTT | CASTQEGVGQPQHF
few | TRBJ2-3 | NA | TRBV7-9 | TGTGCCAGCAGCTCAGCAGCAGGTGGGGACACAGATACGCAGTATTTT | CASSSAAGGDTDTQYF
many | TRBJ2-3 | NA | TRBV3-1 | TGTGCCAGCGCGGGACACCCAAGAGTTGATACGCAGTATTTT | CASAGHPRVDTQYF
many | TRBJ1-4 | NA | TRBV12-3/TRBV12-4 | TGTGCCAGCAGCCGTACCGCTGATGAAAAACTGTTTTTT | CASSRTADEKLFF
NA | TRBJ2-5 | TRBD1 | TRBV5-4 | TGTGCCAGCAGCTTGAGGGGGCAGGAAGAGACCCAGTACTTC | CASSLRGQEETQYF
many | TRBJ2-5 | TRBD2 | TRBV2 | TGTGCCAGCAGTGTACTTCCGGGACTAGCGGGGGCTCAAGAGACCCAGTACTTC | CASSVLPGLAGAQETQYF
NA | TRBJ2-1 | NA | TRBV7-2 | TGTGCCAGCAGCTTGGGGGCCGACTACGGGGCTAAGCAGTTCTTC | CASSLGADYGAKQFF
few | TRBJ2-2 | NA | TRBV5-1 | TGCGCCAGCAGCTTCACTAGAGCGGTCACCGGGGAGCTGTTTTTT | CASSFTRAVTGELFF
many | TRBJ1-2 | NA | TRBV6-1 | TGTGCCAGCAGTGAAAACGGCCTTAACTATGGCTACACCTTC | CASSENGLNYGYTF
few | TRBJ1-1 | NA | TRBV29-1 | TGCAGCGCAGGCACAGGGCTTGAAGCTTTCTTT | CSAGTGLEAFF
many | TRBJ2-1 | TRBD2 | TRBV7-8 | TGTGCCAGCAGCCGAGGGCGAGCGGGAGGGCGCAATGAGCAGTTCTTC | CASSRGRAGGRNEQFF
many | TRBJ1-1 | NA | TRBV20-1 | TGCAGTGCTAGAGATGCCAGGGGAAATAACACTGAAGCTTTCTTT | CSARDARGNNTEAFF
medium-sized | TRBJ2-3 | NA | TRBV29-1 | TGCAGCACGGGGGTTGGACAGAGGGATACGCAGTATTTT | CSTGVGQRDTQYF
many | TRBJ2-5 | NA | TRBV7-9 | TGTGCCAGCAGCTTTGGGCAATCCGGCCCAGAGACCCAGTACTTC | CASSFGQSGPETQYF
few | TRBJ2-1 | NA | TRBV29-1 | TGCAGCGTTGAACCTTCTAGCACTAGGGGGAGGTACAATGAGCAGTTCTTC | CSVEPSSTRGRYNEQFF
many | TRBJ2-2 | NA | TRBV24-1 | TGTGCCACCAGTGGAACGGGTCGTCCCGGGGAGCTGTTTTTT | CATSGTGRPGELFF
NA | TRBJ1-6 | NA | TRBV12-3/TRBV12-4 | TGTGCCAGCAGTCCCTGGGCCAGTTCACCCCTCCACTTT | CASSPWASSPLHF
NA | TRBJ2-7 | TRBD1 | TRBV4-2 | TGTGCCAGCAGCCAAGAAGACAGGGCTCGGGAGCAGTACTTC | CASSQEDRAREQYF
few | TRBJ2-7 | NA | TRBV6-1 | TGTGCCAGCAGCTATGGACAGTCCCACTCCTACGAGCAGTACTTC | CASSYGQSHSYEQYF